Listed below are T cell receptor beta chains from one sample, sequenced in a study of beta chain features in type 1 diabetes. This table comes from immunoSEQ multiplex PCR, and its TCRdb copy is limited to in-frame clones, with some not included. The sample holds fewer than 45,000 clones, about 64% seen once. Input material: Tregs from blood. Receptors were obtained from a woman in her 30s in good health. Both conserved end residues are part of each CDR3. The D gene is left open where the match is weak. Not all rows give a size; the values are once, few, many and, for expanded clones, a class.

V gene	D gene	J gene	clone size	CDR3 DNA	CDR3 protein
TRBV2	.	TRBJ1-3	.	TGTGCCAGCAGTGCCCTCACAGGAGGGTTAGGAAACACCATATATTTT	CASSALTGGLGNTIYF
TRBV29-1	.	TRBJ2-6	.	TGCAGCGTTGGGAGATCTGGGGCCAACGTCCTGACTTTC	CSVGRSGANVLTF
TRBV6-5	.	TRBJ2-7	.	TGTGCCAGCAGTTATCGGGGAGCCGAGCAGTACTTC	CASSYRGAEQYF
TRBV5-1	TRBD1	TRBJ2-5	.	TGCGCCAGCAGCTACTCGACAGGGGATGAGACCCAGTACTTC	CASSYSTGDETQYF
TRBV9	.	TRBJ2-4	.	TGTGCCAGCAGCGTAGGTGGAGGGCAAAACATTCAGTACTTC	CASSVGGGQNIQYF
TRBV9	.	TRBJ2-3	once	TGTGCCAGCAGCCCCCAGGGGTGGACCACAGATACGCAGTATTTT	CASSPQGWTTDTQYF
TRBV15	TRBD1	TRBJ2-7	few	TGTGCCACCAGCAGAGAAGCGGCCGGGACAGGGGTTGCCTACGAGCAGTACTTC	CATSREAAGTGVAYEQYF
TRBV6-5	.	TRBJ2-7	.	TGTGCCAGCAGTTACCGACAGTCCTACGAGCAGTACTTC	CASSYRQSYEQYF
TRBV28	TRBD1	TRBJ2-7	.	TGTGCCAGCAGTCTATTGCCGGGACAGGGCCCCTACGAGCAGTACTTC	CASSLLPGQGPYEQYF
TRBV29-1	.	TRBJ2-2	.	TGCAGCGTCGGAGTAACGAACACCGGGGAGCTGTTTTTT	CSVGVTNTGELFF
TRBV7-9	.	TRBJ1-5	.	TGTGCCAGCAGTCATCCACCCGGGACTTCGAGCAATCAGCCCCAGCATTTT	CASSHPPGTSSNQPQHF
TRBV29-1	TRBD2	TRBJ2-2	few	TGCAGCGTTGCACTAGCGGGAGAACCCGGGGAGCTGTTTTTT	CSVALAGEPGELFF
TRBV2	.	TRBJ1-2	.	TGTGCCAGCAGTCCACAGGGTAATAACTATGGCTACACCTTC	CASSPQGNNYGYTF
TRBV7-6	.	TRBJ1-3	.	TGTGCCAGCAGCTTATACCCCCGCCGACCGACAGGAAACACCATATATTTT	CASSLYPRRPTGNTIYF
TRBV7-2	.	TRBJ2-5	once	TGTGCCAGCAGCTCAAGACTACACCGGGACATCTCAGCGGAGACCCAGTACTTC	CASSSRLHRDISAETQYF
TRBV7-2	.	TRBJ2-7	.	TGTGCCAGCAGCTTGGGGCAGGGGACCTACGAGCAGTACTTC	CASSLGQGTYEQYF
TRBV7-2	.	TRBJ2-3	.	TGTGCCAGCAGCCGAGGTGAAAACCCCCGATATACGCAGTATTTT	CASSRGENPRYTQYF
TRBV15	.	TRBJ1-4	.	TGTGCCACCAGCAGAGGCGAACCTAATGAAAAACTGTTTTTT	CATSRGEPNEKLFF
TRBV11-2	.	TRBJ2-3	.	TGTGCCAGCAGCTCACTACGCACAGATACGCAGTATTTT	CASSSLRTDTQYF
TRBV7-9	.	TRBJ2-7	.	TGTGCCAGCAGCTGGAAACTAGGATACGAGCAGTACTTC	CASSWKLGYEQYF
TRBV9	.	TRBJ2-3	.	TGTGCCAGCAGCCCCCAGCGGGCCAGCACAGATACGCAGTATTTT	CASSPQRASTDTQYF
TRBV6-1	.	TRBJ2-1	.	TGTGCCAGCAGTGCGCGACAGGCTCCGATTGAGCAGTTCTTC	CASSARQAPIEQFF
TRBV28	.	TRBJ2-1	once	TGTGCCAGCAGGACAGCAGTGTTCTACAATGAGCAGTTCTTC	CASRTAVFYNEQFF
TRBV2	.	TRBJ2-3	once	TGTGCCAGCATAGCCTTACTTGACGCTCATACGCAGTATTTT	CASIALLDAHTQYF
TRBV18	.	TRBJ2-5	few	TGTGCCAGCTCACCAATAGCCCTTAAGGGGGAGACCCAGTACTTC	CASSPIALKGETQYF
TRBV5-1	.	TRBJ2-7	.	TGCGCCAGCAGCGGTCTAGGGGGCTCCTACGAGCAGTACTTC	CASSGLGGSYEQYF
TRBV5-1	.	TRBJ1-1	.	TGCGCCAGCAGCTACGACAGCCTGAACACTGAAGCTTTCTTT	CASSYDSLNTEAFF
TRBV28	TRBD1	TRBJ2-1	.	TGTGCCAGCAGTTCCCCGGGACAGGGCTACAATGAGCAGTTCTTC	CASSSPGQGYNEQFF
TRBV18	TRBD2	TRBJ2-7	.	TGTGCCAGCTCACGAACTAGCGGGAGGGCCGAGGAGCAGTACTTC	CASSRTSGRAEEQYF
TRBV5-4	.	TRBJ1-1	.	TGTGCCAGCAGCTCAAGCCGTGGTTTCTCGGCTTTCTTT	CASSSSRGFSAFF
TRBV19	.	TRBJ1-4	few	TGTGCCAGTATTTCAGGATCTAATGAAAAACTGTTTTTT	CASISGSNEKLFF
TRBV14	TRBD1	TRBJ1-2	.	TGTGCCAGCAGGCGTACGGGACAGGGCTATGGCTACACCTTC	CASRRTGQGYGYTF
TRBV18	.	TRBJ1-5	.	TGTGCCAGCTCACGGTCCGCGGACAATCAGCCCCAGCATTTT	CASSRSADNQPQHF
TRBV28	TRBD2	TRBJ2-1	.	TGTGCCAGCAGTTTATTGGGACTAGCGGGGTCCCTAGGTGAGCAGTTCTTC	CASSLLGLAGSLGEQFF
TRBV5-6	TRBD2	TRBJ2-2	.	TGTGCCAGCAGCTTCCCTAGCGGGAGTTGGGACACCGGGGAGCTGTTTTTT	CASSFPSGSWDTGELFF
TRBV29-1	TRBD1	TRBJ1-1	few	TGCAGCGTTGGACAGGGGGCCTTGAACACTGAAGCTTTCTTT	CSVGQGALNTEAFF
TRBV30	.	TRBJ2-1	.	TGTGCCTGGAGGGAGACAGGTCCCTATGAGCAGTTCTTC	CAWRETGPYEQFF
TRBV14	.	TRBJ2-1	few	TGTGCCAGCAGCCTCCACCCGGGGTGGCAGTTCTTC	CASSLHPGWQFF
TRBV29-1	.	TRBJ1-2	.	TGCAGCGTTGATTTGAGCCCTCTAAACTATGGCTACACCTTC	CSVDLSPLNYGYTF
TRBV18	.	TRBJ2-5	.	TGTGCCAGCTCACCTCGGGAACAGGGCGAGACCCAGTACTTC	CASSPREQGETQYF
TRBV9	TRBD2	TRBJ2-7	.	TGTGCCAGCAGCCCGGGACTAGCGGGAGGGCCTAGCTCCTACGAGCAGTACTTC	CASSPGLAGGPSSYEQYF
TRBV18	.	TRBJ2-2	.	TGTGCCAGCTCCCCCGGACAGAACACCGGGGAGCTGTTTTTT	CASSPGQNTGELFF
TRBV4-3	TRBD1	TRBJ2-5	.	TGCGCCAGCAGCCAACTTTCTGACAGGGGCGGAGAGACCCAGTACTTC	CASSQLSDRGGETQYF
TRBV19	TRBD2	TRBJ2-1	.	TGTGCCAGTAGTATCGGGCTAGCGGGAGGGCCTTGGGTTGAGCAGTTCTTC	CASSIGLAGGPWVEQFF
TRBV30	.	TRBJ2-7	.	TGTGCCTGGAGTTTTGGGCAGGGGCACTCCTACGAGCAGTACTTC	CAWSFGQGHSYEQYF
TRBV28	TRBD2	TRBJ2-1	.	TGTGCCAGCAGTCGCCTCGATAGCGCCGGGACTAGGGCTGGCAATGAGCAGTTCTTC	CASSRLDSAGTRAGNEQFF
TRBV28	TRBD1	TRBJ2-1	.	TGTGCCAGCACCCCGGGACAGTACTACAATGAGCAGTTCTTC	CASTPGQYYNEQFF